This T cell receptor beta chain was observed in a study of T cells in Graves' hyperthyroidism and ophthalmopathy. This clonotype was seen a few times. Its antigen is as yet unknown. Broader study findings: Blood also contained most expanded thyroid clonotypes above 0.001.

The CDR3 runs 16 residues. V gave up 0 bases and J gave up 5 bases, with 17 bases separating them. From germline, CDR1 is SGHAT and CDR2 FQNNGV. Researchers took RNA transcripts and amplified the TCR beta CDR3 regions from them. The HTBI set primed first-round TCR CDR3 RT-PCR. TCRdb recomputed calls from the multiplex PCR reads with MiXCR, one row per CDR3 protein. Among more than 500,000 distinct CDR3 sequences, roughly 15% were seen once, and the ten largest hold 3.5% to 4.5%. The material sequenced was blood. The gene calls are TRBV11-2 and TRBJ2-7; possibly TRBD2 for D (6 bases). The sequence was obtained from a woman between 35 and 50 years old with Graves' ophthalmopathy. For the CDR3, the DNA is TGTGCCAGCAGCTTAGAAGGACTACCAAATGTTCACGAGCAGTACTTC. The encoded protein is CASSLEGLPNVHEQYF.